A single sample gave rise to the 21 T cell receptor beta chains below, sequenced in a study of control samples from healthy donors and cancer patients. Libraries were prepared by immunoSEQ multiplex PCR; TCRdb keeps only in-frame clonotypes and omits some of them. This repertoire shows 150,000 to 190,000 clones, about 93% found once; its top ten account for around 2.2%. Sample: blood. The receptors stem from a man between 50 and 59 years old in good health.

This sequence joins TRBV28 and TRBJ2-3; possible D gene TRBD2, 5 bases. With 1 base removed from V and 1 base from J, the gap between germline ends came to 6 bases. CDR1 is MDHEN, CDR2 SYDVKM, per germline. The CDR3 extends over 14 amino acids. This CDR3 is CASSLSEGTDTQYF. The CDR3 DNA sequence: TGTGCCAGCAGTTTATCGGAGGGCACAGATACGCAGTATTTT.

This chain uses TRBV6-6 with TRBJ1-5; D unclear. The germline V and J ends were trimmed by 0 bases and 4 bases, with 4 bases remaining between them. Germline CDR1 and CDR2: MNHNY and SVGAGI (reference sequence). The CDR3 sequence is 13 residues long. The CDR3 DNA is TGTGCCAGCAGTTACTCGAGGAATCAGCCCCAGCATTTT. Translating gives CASSYSRNQPQHF.

The sample holds one count of this clone. The chain links TRBV10-3 to TRBJ1-1, with 7 bases identical to TRBD1. The junction had 9 bases not matched to a gene; V was cut back by 4 bases and J by 4 bases. CDR1 is ENHRY and CDR2 is SYGVKD in the germline V gene. The CDR3 extends over 15 amino acids. CDR3 loop: CAISATGVSGTEAFF. CDR3 bases: TGTGCCATCAGTGCCACAGGGGTTAGCGGCACTGAAGCTTTCTTT.

This clone was detected a few times. The rearrangement uses TRBV12-3 or TRBV12-4 and TRBJ1-1, with D tentatively TRBD1 (5 bases). The CDR3 is 12 residues long. V was trimmed by 6 bases and J by 8 bases, leaving 13 bases between them. CDR3 nucleotide sequence: TGTGCCAGCAGCTTTCGCGACAGAGAAGCTTTCTTT. It codes for CASSFRDREAFF.

V is TRBV4-1 and J is TRBJ2-1; 12 bases match TRBD2. The CDR3 sequence is 20 residues long. CDR1 is MGHRA, CDR2 YSYEKL, per germline. With V trimmed by 1 base and J by 0 bases, 10 bases remained unmatched. The CDR3 spells CASSQGPGLAGQSSYNEQFF. The CDR3 DNA is TGCGCCAGCAGCCAAGGACCGGGACTAGCGGGCCAGAGCTCCTACAATGAGCAGTTCTTC.

This chain uses TRBV11-2 with TRBJ2-1, with D perhaps matching TRBD1 (7 bases). Germline V gene data show CDR1 as SGHAT and CDR2 as FQNNGV. This CDR3 is 16 amino acids long. The ends were cut back, 2 bases at V and 0 bases at J, with 11 bases in the middle. Here the CDR3 reads CASSLRGDSSYNEQFF. The CDR3 DNA follows: TGTGCCAGCAGCTTAAGGGGGGACAGCTCCTACAATGAGCAGTTCTTC. Using reference TRBV11-2 and TRBJ2-1 for the parts outside the CDR3, the full variable domain is EAGVAQSPRYKIIEKRQSVAFWCNPISGHATLYWYQQILGQGPKLLIQFQNNGVVDDSQLPKDRFSAERLKGVDSTLKIQPAKLEDSAVYLCASSLRGDSSYNEQFFGPGTRLTVL.

V is TRBV28 and J is TRBJ2-4; 10 nucleotides match TRBD1. In germline, CDR1 is MDHEN, CDR2 SYDVKM. Losses at the gene ends were 5 bases for V and 7 bases for J; bases not matched to a gene: 2. The CDR3 covers 13 residues. This chain's CDR3 is CASSPTGGNIQYF. The DNA of the CDR3 is TGTGCCAGCAGTCCGACAGGGGGCAACATTCAGTACTTC.

This chain links TRBV6-1 with TRBJ2-3; 12 nucleotides agree with TRBD2. Germline assignment: CDR1 MNHNS and CDR2 SASEGT. The junction had 4 bases not matched to a gene; V was cut back by 2 bases and J by 4 bases. This CDR3 has 16 residues. In DNA form, the CDR3 reads TGTGCCAGCAGTGAACGTCTAGCGGGAGGGTCAGATACGCAGTATTTT. This gives the protein CASSERLAGGSDTQYF.

The chain is built from TRBV19 and TRBJ2-1, with unresolved D. This CDR3 has 12 amino acids. V shed 6 bases and J shed 4 bases, with 7 bases lying between them. The germline V gene has CDR1 LNHDA and CDR2 SQIVND (reference sequence). CDR3 coding DNA: TGTGCCAGTAGCCGCGGTTACAATGAGCAGTTCTTC. This codes for CASSRGYNEQFF.

This clone was seen only once. The chain links TRBV7-8 to TRBJ1-6; a weak D match, TRBD1 (5 bases). Germline CDR1 reads SGHVS; CDR2 reads FQNEAQ. The V end was cut by 1 base, the J end by 7 bases, with 17 bases between. The CDR3 is 17 residues long. In DNA, the CDR3 is TGTGCCAGCAGCTTAGGATATCGGGGCAGGGAGAATTCACCCCTCCACTTT. The encoded protein is CASSLGYRGRENSPLHF.

V gene TRBV10-2 combines with J gene TRBJ2-7; either TRBD1 or TRBD2 may fit D (5 bases each). This CDR3 spans 12 amino acids. V was shortened by 4 bases and J by 2 bases, with 6 bases between the two germline ends. The germline V gene has CDR1 WSHSY and CDR2 SAAADI. The CDR3 is CASSGGAYEQYF. CDR3 in DNA: TGCGCCAGCAGTGGAGGGGCCTACGAGCAGTACTTC.

The chain is built from TRBV5-6 and TRBJ2-5; TRBD1 matches at 7 bases. The germline V gene has CDR1 SGHDT and CDR2 YYEEEE. Trimming took 1 base from V and 5 from J; bases not matched to a gene: 2. CDR3 size: 13 residues. Here the CDR3 reads CASSLRQGETQYF. In DNA form, the CDR3 reads TGTGCCAGCAGCTTGAGACAGGGTGAGACCCAGTACTTC.

V usage is TRBV28 and J usage is TRBJ2-7; 13 bases line up with TRBD2. Looked up from germline, CDR1 is MDHEN and CDR2 is SYDVKM. This CDR3 is built from 14 residues. V lost 4 bases and J lost 6; bases outside the gene matches: 3. As DNA, the CDR3 is TGTGCCAGCAGTTCCCGGACTAGCGGGAGCGAGCAGTACTTC. Its translation is CASSSRTSGSEQYF. Combining the CDR3 with reference TRBV28 and TRBJ2-7 gives the whole variable domain DVKVTQSSRYLVKRTGEKVFLECVQDMDHENMFWYRQDPGLGLRLIYFSYDVKMKEKGDIPEGYSVSREKKERFSLILESASTNQTSMYLCASSSRTSGSEQYFGPGTRLTVT.

The rearrangement uses TRBV7-8 and TRBJ2-2, with D maybe TRBD2 (5 bases). Germline assignment: CDR1 SGHVS and CDR2 FQNEAQ. The CDR3 consists of 14 residues. Trimming left V 2 bases short and J 4 bases short, with 8 bases between. In nucleotides, the CDR3 is TGTGCCAGCAGCTTACGAGAGGGCACCGGGGAGCTGTTTTTT. It codes for CASSLREGTGELFF.

This clone was observed a few times. The V gene is TRBV6-5, the J gene TRBJ1-3; D is unclear. V dropped 7 bases and J dropped 4 bases, with 5 bases sitting between them. This CDR3 has 11 amino acids. Germline V gives CDR1 MNHEY, CDR2 SVGAGI. The CDR3 DNA reads as TGTGCCAGCACGCAAGGAAACACCATATATTTT. Protein sequence: CASTQGNTIYF.

J is TRBJ2-1 and V is TRBV18, with unresolved D. Germline CDR1 and CDR2: KGHSH and LQKENI. This CDR3 contains 13 residues. Trimming left V 6 bases short and J 4 bases short, with 10 bases between. The CDR3 DNA reads as TGTGCCAGCTCGCCTGCCAGATACAATGAGCAGTTCTTC. This codes for CASSPARYNEQFF.

This chain joins TRBV14 and TRBJ2-5; 11 nucleotides agree with TRBD2. V lost 4 bases and J lost 4; bases outside the gene matches: 8. From germline, CDR1 is SGHDN and CDR2 FVKESK. The CDR3 is 16 residues long. As DNA, the CDR3 is TGTGCCAGCAGCCCAAATAGCGGGAGGGCATTAGAGACCCAGTACTTC. This sequence encodes CASSPNSGRALETQYF.

The rearrangement uses TRBV4-2 and TRBJ2-3; TRBD2 is a possible D gene (6 bases). CDR3 length equals 13 residues. Germline CDR1 LGHNA, CDR2 YNFKEQ. The V and J ends lost 6 bases and 1 base respectively, with 8 bases between them. The CDR3 sequence: CASRERGTDTQYF. The CDR3 DNA is TGTGCCAGCAGGGAGCGGGGCACAGATACGCAGTATTTT.

Regarding this clone: Other nucleotide sequences in the sample specify the same CDR3. V gene TRBV18 combines with J gene TRBJ1-2, with D tentatively TRBD1 (5 bases). Trimming removed 2 bases at V and 2 bases at J, with 6 bases between. CDR1 is KGHSH and CDR2 is LQKENI in the germline V gene. The CDR3 extends over 13 amino acids. The CDR3 loop is CASSPGGNYGYTF. The CDR3 DNA follows: TGTGCCAGCTCACCAGGGGGGAACTATGGCTACACCTTC.

The V call is TRBV14, the J call TRBJ1-1, with a weak D call TRBD1 (5 bases). The CDR3 runs 16 residues. Germline assignment: CDR1 SGHDN and CDR2 FVKESK. V was shortened by 0 bases and J by 5 bases, with 16 bases between the two germline ends. CDR3 loop: CASSQESTGRRTEAFF. The DNA of the CDR3 is TGTGCCAGCAGCCAAGAATCTACAGGTAGAAGAACTGAAGCTTTCTTT. The whole variable domain, filled in from reference TRBV14 and TRBJ1-1, reads EAGVTQFPSHSVIEKGQTVTLRCDPISGHDNLYWYRRVMGKEIKFLLHFVKESKQDESGMPNNRFLAERTGGTYSTLKVQPAELEDSGVYFCASSQESTGRRTEAFFGQGTRLTVV.

V usage is TRBV2 and J usage is TRBJ2-7, with D perhaps TRBD1 (5 bases). CDR3 size: 16 residues. V lost 7 bases and J 0 bases, leaving 19 bases between the germline ends. Germline CDR1 is SNHLY and CDR2 is FYNNEI. The chain's CDR3 is CASTKSLTASSYEQYF. The CDR3 nucleotides are TGTGCCAGCACCAAGAGCTTGACAGCGAGCTCCTACGAGCAGTACTTC.